The source of this T cell receptor (beta chain) is a study of T cell repertoires in cytomegalovirus infection. Losses at the gene ends were 5 bases for V and 8 bases for J; bases not matched to a gene: 8. The CDR3 has 14 residues. Germline assignment: CDR1 SGHTA and CDR2 FQGNSA. TCRdb independently ran MiXCR on the reads; one entry per CDR3 protein. Of roughly 200,000 distinct CDR3 sequences detected, approximately 18% appear once; the ten largest clones hold 20% to 25%. In its sample, this clonotype was seen many times. This chain links TRBV7-2 with TRBJ1-3, with 8 bases aligning to TRBD1. The sequence was collected from a human donor in good health (CMV status not recorded). Some clones in this sample may be carry-over from other donors' samples. Sequences were obtained from CD8+ T cells from PBMCs. The CDR3 region is CASSRGQGVYTIYF. The CDR3 DNA follows: TGTGCCAGCAGCCGTGGACAGGGCGTTTACACCATATATTTT.